The 8 T cell receptor beta chains below come from one sample, sequenced in a study of identifying expanded T cells in peripheral blood. Sequencing was performed with immunoSEQ multiplex PCR; in TCRdb, only in-frame clones are kept and a portion is missing. Counted here are roughly 120,000 clones, approximately 90% occurring once; the ten biggest clones make up just under 8.5%. Sequencing used blood. These receptor sequences come from a person aged 18 to 75 in good health.

The chain couples TRBV7-2 to TRBJ2-3; possible D gene TRBD2, 6 bases. The length of the CDR3 is 15 residues. Trimming removed 4 bases at V and 0 bases at J, with 11 bases between. CDR1 SGHTA and CDR2 FQGNSA come from the germline V gene. CDR3 residues: CASSSASGSTDTQYF. The DNA for the CDR3 is TGTGCCAGCAGCTCGGCGAGCGGGAGCACAGATACGCAGTATTTT.

This chain joins TRBV9 and TRBJ2-1, with D unresolved. CDR1 and CDR2 from the germline V gene are SGDLS and YYNGEE. Trimming stripped 1 base from V and 5 bases from J, with 7 bases between. There are 13 residues in the CDR3. The CDR3, as DNA: TGTGCCAGCAGCGTAACCGGCCACAATGAGCAGTTCTTC. Its protein is CASSVTGHNEQFF.

This rearrangement joins TRBV28 to TRBJ2-5; TRBD2 agrees at 8 bases. V gave up 6 bases and J gave up 5 bases; unmatched junction bases: 11. The CDR3 totals 15 residues. Germline V CDR1 and CDR2: MDHEN, SYDVKM. The CDR3 protein is CASSPTGGARETQYF. Written as DNA, the CDR3 is TGTGCCAGCAGCCCGACGGGGGGGGCGCGCGAGACCCAGTACTTC.

This clone is medium-sized by share. V and J are TRBV19 and TRBJ2-2; 9 bases map to TRBD1. Germline V CDR1 and CDR2: LNHDA, SQIVND (reference sequence). This CDR3 contains 15 residues. V gave up 7 bases and J gave up 6 bases; unmatched junction bases: 9. The CDR3 reads CASKMGQGWPGELFF. The CDR3 DNA is TGTGCCAGTAAGATGGGACAGGGTTGGCCCGGGGAGCTGTTTTTT.

CDR3 region: CASSDTGLGANVLTF. The CDR3 DNA is TGTGCCAGCAGTGATACAGGGCTTGGGGCCAACGTCCTGACTTTC. The J gene is TRBJ2-6, the V gene TRBV25-1; D is possibly TRBD1 (6 bases). This CDR3 spans 15 amino acids. Germline loops: CDR1 MGHDK, CDR2 SYGVNS. With 3 bases removed from V and 3 bases from J, the gap between germline ends came to 9 bases.

The chain uses TRBV19 and TRBJ2-7; no definite D call. V lost 2 bases to trimming and J lost 7 bases, with 12 bases between them. In germline, CDR1 is LNHDA, CDR2 SQIVND (reference sequence). There are 13 residues in the CDR3. The CDR3 reads CASSIQALSEQYF. CDR3 nucleotide sequence: TGTGCCAGTAGTATACAGGCGCTCTCGGAGCAGTACTTC.

V is TRBV4-3 and J is TRBJ1-2, with 8 nucleotides matching TRBD1. The V and J ends lost 0 bases and 5 bases, in that order; junction bases with no gene match: 5. Germline CDR1 LGHNA, CDR2 YSLEER. The CDR3 extends over 15 amino acids. CDR3 sequence reads: CASSQDGQGSYGYTF. DNA of the CDR3: TGCGCCAGCAGCCAAGATGGACAGGGATCGTATGGCTACACCTTC.

In DNA form, the CDR3 reads TGCGCCAGCAGCGGGGCCAACAGGGGTGAGACCCAGTACTTC. It is translated as CASSGANRGETQYF. The chain has TRBV5-1 and TRBJ2-5; 7 bases are a match to TRBD1. V trimming: 4 bases; J trimming: 5 bases; junction bases outside the gene matches: 8. CDR3 size: 14 residues. Germline V gives CDR1 SGHRS, CDR2 YFSETQ.